This paragraph covers one T cell receptor beta chain sequence. Authors' methods: Quantification of nucleated cells was approximated via reference gene primer amplification. The protocol was immunoSEQ multiplex PCR, while the TCRdb copy is restricted to in-frame clones and leaves out a portion. Clonal size and the V and J genes are those of that table, whereas D and trimming came from the DNA. The sample lists about 56,000 clones, approximately 85% seen once, with roughly 4% in the top ten. Germline V gene data show CDR1 as MNHNS and CDR2 as SASEGT. The CDR3 runs to 16 residues. V was clipped by 3 bases and J by 5 bases; unmatched bases: 10. The data belong to a study of blood T cell repertoires in COVID-19. Study information: Both acute and convalescent COVID-19 samples were obtained from the United States, Italy and Spain. Nucleic acid was either cDNA or gDNA, and it came from T cells, B-cell-depleted T cells, or PBMCs.

The specimen sequenced was peripheral blood. V gene TRBV6-1 combines with J gene TRBJ1-5; 7 nucleotides agree with TRBD1. The sequence derives from a man aged 50-59 years with active COVID-19. The CDR3 nucleotides read TGTGCCAGCAGTGACACGACAGGGTGGTTTGATCAGCCCCAGCATTTT. The encoded protein is CASSDTTGWFDQPQHF.